A selection of T cell receptor beta chains follows, all from one sample in a study of blood T cell repertoires in COVID-19. The protocol was immunoSEQ multiplex PCR, while the TCRdb copy is restricted to in-frame clones and leaves out a portion. Counted here are roughly 100,000 clones, about 90% occurring once; the ten biggest clones make up around 3.1%. Sequencing input: peripheral blood. The source is a man between 50 and 59 years old in a cohort sampled during active COVID-19. Each CDR3 is given with its conserved first and last residue.

v_call	j_call	cdr3_aa
TRBV5-4	TRBJ1-6	CASSVRASYNSPLHF
TRBV28	TRBJ2-1	CASSSLSFSEQFF
TRBV7-2	TRBJ2-1	CASSRAGGAYNEQFF
TRBV5-1	TRBJ2-1	CASSWAGSSYNEQFF
TRBV5-1	TRBJ1-6	CASREGAGGSPLHF
TRBV5-4	TRBJ2-1	CASSRGGFVDPLNEQFF
TRBV5-4	TRBJ2-1	CASSPVGSGGGNEQFF
TRBV7-9	TRBJ1-5	CASSLARGQGRNQPQHF
TRBV5-4	TRBJ2-5	CASSRQETQYF
TRBV14	TRBJ2-5	CASSRTIQETQYF
TRBV7-2	TRBJ2-6	CASSSITGQRASGANVLTF
TRBV12-3/TRBV12-4	TRBJ1-5	CASSSQDNQPQHF
TRBV24-1	TRBJ1-5	CATSDRDRDGNQPQHF
TRBV3-1/TRBV3-2	TRBJ1-5	CASSQEQGRNQPQHF
TRBV28	TRBJ2-2	CASSPLDRGWWTGELFF
TRBV2	TRBJ1-5	CASKLTTGSNQPQHF
TRBV27	TRBJ2-5	CASRREGALQETQYF
TRBV3-1/TRBV3-2	TRBJ2-5	CASSQPRGHETQYF
TRBV9	TRBJ1-2	CASSAGTAIYGYTF
TRBV9	TRBJ1-1	CASSVAPEGADSEAFF
TRBV19	TRBJ1-1	CASSIRQGNTEAFF
TRBV20-1	TRBJ2-5	CSATQETQYF
TRBV29-1	TRBJ1-2	CSVDSGYTF